The 27 T cell receptor beta chains given below trace back to one sample, sequenced in a study of kidney transplant recipient with SARS-CoV-2 infection. TCRdb re-called the reads with MiXCR, one entry per CDR3 protein. The table records under 250,000 distinct CDR3 sequences, under 30% of them present only once. The sample consisted of a blood sample, taken at baseline and on roughly day 110 from a kidney transplant recipient. The receptors were gathered from a male patient between 25 and 40 years old who had COVID-19 and was a kidney transplant recipient. Some T cells could come from the graft donor.

This clonotype appeared many times. The gene calls are TRBV27 and TRBJ1-5; D may be TRBD1 (5 bases). Trimming stripped 8 bases from V and 1 base from J, with 12 bases between. The length of the CDR3 is 14 residues. Germline V lookup: CDR1 MNHEY, CDR2 SMNVEV (reference sequence). CDR3 loop: CASRSPGSNQPQHF. CDR3 coding DNA: TGTGCCAGCCGCTCTCCAGGGAGCAATCAGCCCCAGCATTTT.

The chain uses TRBV25-1 and TRBJ2-7; D gene ambiguous. Germline V gene data show CDR1 as MGHDK and CDR2 as SYGVNS. The CDR3 runs 16 residues. V gave up 4 bases and J gave up 0 bases, with 16 bases separating them. The CDR3 region has the DNA TGTGCCAGCAGTGGACAAATATCCTTCCGCTCCTACGAGCAGTACTTC. It translates to CASSGQISFRSYEQYF.

As for this clonotype: An end of the junction differs from the germline gene, which may be a read error. The chain couples TRBV5-4 to TRBJ2-1, with 8 bases that match TRBD1. CDR1 SGHNT and CDR2 YYREEE come from the germline V gene (reference sequence). The CDR3 is made up of 16 amino acids. In DNA, the CDR3 is TGTGCCAGTAGCTTGGGGTCGCGCAGGGGGCGAAATGAGCAGTTCTTC. As protein: CASSLGSRRGRNEQFF.

The table lists this clonotype with a few counts. The chain has TRBV9 and TRBJ2-7, with 10 bases that match TRBD2. Germline V gene lookup returns CDR1 SGDLS and CDR2 YYNGEE. V was pared by 0 bases and J by 5 bases, with 5 bases of the junction left unmatched. The length of the CDR3 is 15 residues. The CDR3 sequence: CASSVAASGRNEQYF. Here the CDR3 DNA reads TGTGCCAGCAGCGTAGCGGCTAGCGGGAGAAACGAGCAGTACTTC.

This clonotype was detected ten times or more. The chain recombines TRBV5-8 with TRBJ1-2; D is unresolved. The CDR3 consists of 16 residues. CDR1 is SGHTS, CDR2 YDEGEE, per germline. The V and J ends lost 7 bases and 4 bases respectively, with 23 bases between them. DNA for the CDR3: TGTGCCAGCCGTCAAAATCATCCACGAAAGACCTATGGCTACACCTTC. The encoded protein is CASRQNHPRKTYGYTF. The variable domain in full, with the rest retrieved from reference TRBV5-8 and TRBJ1-2, is EAGVTQSPTHLIKTRGQQATLRCSPISGHTSVYWYQQALGLGLQFLLWYDEGEERNRGNFPPRFSGRQFPNYSSELNVNALELEDSALYLCASRQNHPRKTYGYTFGSGTRLTVV.

With respect to this clonotype: The junction and the germline gene differ at one end; a read error may be behind it. V and J are TRBV5-8 and TRBJ2-5; TRBD2 might be the D (6 bases). This CDR3 contains 14 residues. Germline assignment: CDR1 SGHTS and CDR2 YDEGEE. The CDR3 loop reads CASSYQGGQEAQYF. The CDR3 coding sequence is TGTGCCAGCAGTTACCAGGGAGGTCAAGAGGCCCAGTACTTC. The full variable domain, its missing parts supplied by reference TRBV5-8 and TRBJ2-5, is EAGVTQSPTHLIKTRGQQATLRCSPISGHTSVYWYQQALGLGLQFLLWYDEGEERNRGNFPPRFSGRQFPNYSSELNVNALELEDSALYLCASSYQGGQEAQYFGPGTRLLVL.

With respect to this clonotype: This may be a read error, as it is one base from a much larger clone. This CDR3 is CASSRILECRKSYGYTF. For the CDR3, the DNA is TGTGCCAGCAGTAGGATTTTGGAATGTAGAAAGAGCTATGGCTACACCTTC. V usage is TRBV6-1 and J usage is TRBJ1-2; no definite D call. This CDR3 is 17 amino acids long. CDR1 MNHNS and CDR2 SASEGT come from the germline V gene. With 5 bases removed from V and 4 bases from J, the gap between germline ends came to 23 bases.

This clonotype was observed many times. This sequence joins TRBV3-1 and TRBJ2-2; no clear D. The germline V gene encodes CDR1 LGHDT and CDR2 YNNKEL (reference sequence). This CDR3 contains 18 residues. Deletions cut 5 bases from V and 5 bases from J, with 24 bases between. CDR3 nucleotides: TGTGCCAGCAGCGCTAACCATCCCATTTCAGGCTTGACCGGGGAGCTGTTTTTT. Amino acid sequence: CASSANHPISGLTGELFF.

A note on this clonotype: This may be a read error, as it is one base from a much larger clone. This rearrangement joins TRBV25-1 to TRBJ1-2; D possibly corresponds to TRBD1 (5 bases). CDR3 length: 17 residues. The germline V gene has CDR1 MGHDK and CDR2 SYGVNS. Trimming took off 5 bases at V and 7 bases at J, with 26 bases between the two ends. The CDR3 nucleotides are TGTGCCAGCAGTCGTCAGACAGAACTGGGAAAGACCTGTGGCTACACCTTC. Its protein product is CASSRQTELGKTCGYTF.

To note about this clonotype: Being one base from a much bigger clone, this may be a read error. The chain couples TRBV5-5 to TRBJ1-1; possibly TRBD1 for D (5 bases). The CDR3 contains 13 residues. Germline values: CDR1 SGHKS, CDR2 YYEKEE (reference sequence). The CDR3 loop is CASSWGGNAEAFF. The DNA for the CDR3 is TGTGCCAGCAGCTGGGGGGGGAACGCTGAAGCTTTCTTT.

In the case of this clonotype: A read error is possible here, since a much larger clone lies one base away. This chain links TRBV6-6 with TRBJ1-2; possible D gene TRBD1, 6 bases. Germline V gives CDR1 MNHNY, CDR2 SVGAGI (reference sequence). The CDR3 sequence is 13 residues long. This chain's CDR3 is CAGSPGHLYGYTF. In nucleotides, the CDR3 is TGTGCCGGCAGCCCGGGACACCTCTATGGCTACACCTTC.

This clonotype was seen many times. This rearrangement joins TRBV7-1 to TRBJ1-2; D call uncertain. TRBV7-1 has ORF status, its function being uncertain. The V gene lost 5 bases and the J gene lost 4 bases, with 23 bases spanning the gap. The length of the CDR3 is 17 residues. DNA for the CDR3: TGTGCCAGCAGCGAACCGCCTCACGAGGGAAAGACCTATGGCTACACCTTC. It yields the protein CASSEPPHEGKTYGYTF.

The rearrangement uses TRBV10-1 and TRBJ1-2; the D is unclear. Germline assignment: CDR1 WNHNN and CDR2 SYGVQD (reference sequence). The CDR3 is 17 amino acids. V was pared by 5 bases and J by 4 bases, with 23 bases between. Written as DNA, the CDR3 is TGCGCCAGCAGTTTGTGCAGAAGATCGCGAGAGACCTATGGCTACACCTTC. Its translation: CASSLCRRSRETYGYTF.

Note on this clonotype: Since a much larger clone is just one base distant, this may be a read error. CDR3 bases: TGTGCCAGCAGCACACCGCGTCCCATTTCAGGCTTGACCGGGGAGCTGTTTTTT. Its protein product is CASSTPRPISGLTGELFF. The chain combines TRBV3-1 with TRBJ2-2, with no clear D. Germline CDR1 is LGHDT and CDR2 is YNNKEL (reference sequence). This CDR3 comprises 18 residues. V lost 5 bases, J lost 5 bases, and 24 bases lay in between.

In this sample, this clonotype turned up many times. The CDR3: CATSDTRPGQREKLFF. The CDR3 DNA is TGTGCCACCAGTGATACCCGGCCGGGACAACGCGAAAAACTGTTTTTT. V is TRBV24-1 and J is TRBJ1-4; tentative D call: TRBD1 (6 bases). Germline values: CDR1 KGHDR, CDR2 SFDVKD. The CDR3 covers 16 residues. V dropped 3 bases and J dropped 8 bases, with 18 bases sitting between them.

This clonotype was seen ten or more times. The gene calls are TRBV6-5 and TRBJ2-7; D is unclear. The CDR3 sequence is 13 residues long. Trimming left V 5 bases short and J 3 bases short, with 11 bases between. The germline V gene encodes CDR1 MNHEY and CDR2 SVGAGI. The CDR3 loop reads CASSPTNGYEQYF. The DNA of the CDR3 is TGTGCCAGCAGTCCTACGAACGGCTACGAGCAGTACTTC.

CDR3 loop: CASSGTASTDTQYF. The CDR3 coding sequence is TGTGCCAGCAGCGGGACAGCTAGCACAGATACGCAGTATTTT. This rearrangement joins TRBV5-4 to TRBJ2-3; 7 positions match TRBD1. The germline gives CDR1 SGHNT, CDR2 YYREEE (reference sequence). This CDR3 is 14 amino acids long. The V and J ends lost 4 bases and 0 bases, in that order; junction bases with no gene match: 2.

On this clonotype itself: A much larger clone lies a single base off, so this may be a read error. V usage is TRBV5-1 and J usage is TRBJ2-6, with D perhaps matching TRBD1 or TRBD2 (5 bases each). The V gene's germline CDR1 is SGHRS and CDR2 YFSETQ. The CDR3 loop spans 14 amino acids. The CDR3: CASSSSTGASVLTF. Here the CDR3 DNA reads TGCGCCAGCAGCTCCTCGACCGGGGCCAGCGTCCTGACTTTC.

A word on this clonotype: A much larger clone sits a single nucleotide away, making a read error possible. The rearrangement links TRBV30 to TRBJ1-2, with D possibly being TRBD1 (6 bases). The V gene's germline CDR1 is GTSNPN and CDR2 SVGIG (reference sequence). V gave up 7 bases and J gave up 4 bases, with 19 bases separating them. The CDR3 consists of 14 residues. CDR3 sequence (DNA): TGTGCCTTCCACCGCCTCAAGGGGGGCTATGGCTACACCTTC. As protein: CAFHRLKGGYGYTF.

This clonotype has at least ten counts. The chain recombines TRBV3-1 with TRBJ1-1; no reliable D call. The CDR3 runs to 17 residues. The germline CDR1 and CDR2 sequences are LGHDT and YNNKEL (reference sequence). Trimming left V 5 bases short and J 4 bases short, with 23 bases between. The CDR3 loop is CASSEKFPISIRTEAFF. The DNA for the CDR3 is TGTGCCAGCAGCGAGAAGTTTCCCATTTCAATTCGCACTGAAGCTTTCTTT.

This clonotype turned up a few times. V gene TRBV12-3 or TRBV12-4 combines with J gene TRBJ2-5, with a tentative D call TRBD2 (6 bases). The CDR3 runs to 15 residues. Trimming took off 5 bases at V and 5 bases at J, with 18 bases between the two ends. The CDR3 sequence: CASSLLAAGRETQYF. DNA of the CDR3: TGTGCCAGCAGTCTACTGGCTGCGGGGCGGGAGACCCAGTACTTC.

The chain joins TRBV5-5 to TRBJ1-2, with D unclear. The CDR3 runs to 16 residues. Germline CDR1 SGHKS, CDR2 YYEKEE (reference sequence). Between the trimmed V and J ends, which lost 7 bases and 4 bases, there was a span of 23 bases. The CDR3 protein is CASFENVPRKTYGYTF. The DNA for the CDR3 is TGTGCCAGCTTTGAAAATGTCCCGCGAAAGACCTATGGCTACACCTTC.

This clonotype was counted many times. The V call is TRBV3-1, the J call TRBJ1-3, with no clear D. Germline V gene sequence: CDR1 LGHDT, CDR2 YNNKEL (reference sequence). Deletions cut 0 bases from V and 4 bases from J, with 4 bases between. The CDR3 contains 13 residues. The CDR3 here is CASSQEGGNTIYF. DNA for the CDR3: TGTGCCAGCAGCCAAGAAGGCGGAAACACCATATATTTT.

This clonotype appeared many times. The genes are TRBV4-3 and TRBJ2-7, with D tentatively TRBD1 or TRBD2 (5 bases each). The CDR3 totals 15 residues. The germline CDR1 and CDR2 sequences are LGHNA and YSLEER. V lost 2 bases to trimming and J lost 5 bases, with 16 bases between them. CDR3 in amino acids: CASSQLGDPSDEQYF. DNA of the CDR3: TGCGCCAGCAGCCAACTAGGGGACCCCTCAGACGAGCAGTACTTC.

This chain links TRBV9 with TRBJ2-5, with TRBD2 matching over 9 bases. The germline V gene has CDR1 SGDLS and CDR2 YYNGEE. The CDR3 is 16 residues long. Trimming removed 0 bases from V and 5 bases from J; junction bases left unmatched: 8. The CDR3 protein is CASSVGGLAGRETQYF. CDR3 DNA: TGTGCCAGCAGCGTAGGAGGGCTAGCGGGACGGGAGACCCAGTACTTC.

This clonotype was observed at least ten times. The V call is TRBV7-4, the J call TRBJ1-2; no reliable D call. V dropped 4 bases and J dropped 4 bases, with 22 bases sitting between them. Germline values: CDR1 SGHVT, CDR2 SQSDAQ. The CDR3 is 17 residues long. CDR3 nucleotides: TGTGCCAGCAGCTCCGTGAGTTCAGCTCGAAAGACCTATGGCTACACCTTC. Its translation: CASSSVSSARKTYGYTF.

This clonotype was recorded many times. The chain uses TRBV12-5 and TRBJ1-2, with D maybe TRBD1 (5 bases). The CDR3 spans 17 residues. Germline V gene sequence: CDR1 LGHNT, CDR2 FRNRAP. V was cut by 5 bases and J by 4 bases, with 23 bases left in between. CDR3 bases: TGTGCTAGTGGTGGAATTAGTTTGCAGGGAAAGACCTATGGCTACACCTTC. It specifies CASGGISLQGKTYGYTF.